Below, one T cell receptor beta chain is given with its context. This specimen belongs to a study of blood T cell repertoires in COVID-19. Study-wide context: The origin of the acute and convalescent COVID-19 samples was the United States, Italy and Spain.

Measured with immunoSEQ multiplex PCR; TCRdb has only the in-frame clones, and not every one. The top ten clones hold roughly 1.5% of a sample with about 280,000 clones, 90% of them seen once. Germline V gives CDR1 SGHRS, CDR2 YFSETQ. V was pared by 2 bases and J by 6 bases, with 16 bases of the junction left unmatched. The CDR3 totals 19 residues. The sequence derives from a woman between 18 and 29 years old with acute COVID-19. This chain joins TRBV5-1 and TRBJ2-3; the match to TRBD2 covers 12 bases. Sequencing was carried out using PBMCs or T cells enriched from blood (not recorded which). CDR3 bases: TGCGCCAGCAGCTTAAAGACTAGCGGGAGAGCCGTAGAAAGGGATACGCAGTATTTT. Residues: CASSLKTSGRAVERDTQYF.